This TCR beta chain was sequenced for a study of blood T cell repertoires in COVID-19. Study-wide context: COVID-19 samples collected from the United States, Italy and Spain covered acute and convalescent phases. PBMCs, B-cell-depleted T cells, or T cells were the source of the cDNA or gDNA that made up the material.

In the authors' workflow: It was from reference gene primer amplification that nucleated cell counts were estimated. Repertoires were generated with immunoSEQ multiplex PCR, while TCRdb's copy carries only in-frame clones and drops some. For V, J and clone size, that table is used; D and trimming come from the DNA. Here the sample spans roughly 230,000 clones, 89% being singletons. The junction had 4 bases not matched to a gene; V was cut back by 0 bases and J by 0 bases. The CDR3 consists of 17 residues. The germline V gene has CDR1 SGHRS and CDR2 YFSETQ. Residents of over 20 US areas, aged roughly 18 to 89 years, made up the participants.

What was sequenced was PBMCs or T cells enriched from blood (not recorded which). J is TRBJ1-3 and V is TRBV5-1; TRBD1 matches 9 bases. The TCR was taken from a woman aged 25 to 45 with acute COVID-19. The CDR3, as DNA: TGCGCCAGCAGCTTGGCGGGACAGGGCCTCTCTGGAAACACCATATATTTT. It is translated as CASSLAGQGLSGNTIYF.